This entry features one TCR beta chain sequence. Its antigen remains unknown. Evenly divided among several immunoSEQ plates was the genomic DNA of each subset. Some clones are missing from TCRdb's copy, which holds only in-frame ones; the method was immunoSEQ multiplex PCR. The table records 950,000 to 1,100,000 clones, roughly 80% of them present only once. Splitting the CD4+ cells yielded a CD45RA+ naive subset and a CD45RA-negative memory subset. In germline, CDR1 is ENHRY, CDR2 SYGVKD. The CDR3 is 13 amino acids. The data derive from a study of shared clonotypes between healthy human individuals. Study-wide findings and caveats: It was observed that roughly 5% of naive CD4 clonotypes were shared across a handful of donors.

The clonotype comes from a man younger than 30 in good health. Source material: memory CD4+ T cells sorted from blood. Specified subset: CD45RA-negative fraction. J is TRBJ2-3 and V is TRBV10-3, with D perhaps matching TRBD1 (5 bases). The CDR3 coding sequence is TGTCCTATGGGGCAAGTCACCACAGATACGCAGTATTTT. It codes for CPMGQVTTDTQYF.